This T cell receptor (beta chain) was recovered during a study of blood T cell repertoires in COVID-19. For the study at large: Samples of COVID-19 (acute and convalescent) were obtained from the United States, Italy and Spain. The analysed material was cDNA or gDNA that came from T cells, B-cell-depleted T cells, or PBMCs.

The germline V and J ends were trimmed by 3 bases and 5 bases, with 13 bases remaining between them. Germline loops: CDR1 LGHDT, CDR2 YNNKEL (reference sequence). The CDR3 is made up of 15 amino acids. Per the original methods: Amplifying reference gene primers gave estimates of nucleated cell counts. Clones were sequenced by immunoSEQ multiplex PCR, and TCRdb holds only the in-frame ones, with some missing. V and J calls and clone size are copied from that table; D and trimming were computed from the DNA. The repertoire holds some 200,000 clones, with around 82% as singletons. The receptor was isolated from a woman aged 40 to 50 with acute or convalescent COVID-19. The sample taken for sequencing was peripheral blood. V and J are TRBV3-1 (or the pseudogene TRBV3-2) and TRBJ2-2, with a possible D match to TRBD2 (6 bases). The CDR3 is CASSQGDLRTGELFF. The CDR3, as DNA: TGTGCCAGCAGCCAGGGGGACTTGAGGACCGGGGAGCTGTTTTTT.